Shown below are 9 T cell receptor beta chains from a single sample sequenced in a study of T cell repertoires in cytomegalovirus infection. TCRdb reprocessed the reads with MiXCR, giving one entry per CDR3 protein. The data show some 680,000 distinct CDR3 sequences, 35% to 45% seen once. The sequenced material came from PBMCs. Receptors were obtained from a human donor in good health (CMV status not recorded). Some clones in this sample may be carry-over from other donors' samples.

In its sample, this clonotype was seen once. The chain joins TRBV18 to TRBJ2-3; D remains unclear. CDR3 length: 14 amino acids. Germline V gene sequence: CDR1 KGHSH, CDR2 LQKENI. V dropped 4 bases and J dropped 4 bases, with 12 bases sitting between them. The CDR3 DNA reads as TGTGCCAGCTCACGTAGTGCCGAGGCAGATACGCAGTATTTT. Its translation is CASSRSAEADTQYF.

The rearrangement links TRBV4-1 to TRBJ1-3; D gene unclear. The germline V gene encodes CDR1 MGHRA and CDR2 YSYEKL. V lost 4 bases and J 5 bases, leaving 15 bases between the germline ends. The CDR3 runs to 15 residues. CDR3 in DNA: TGCGCCAGCAGCCGCGCCGGCGGAGATAGAAACACCATATATTTT. It specifies CASSRAGGDRNTIYF.

This clonotype appeared many times. V and J are TRBV7-2 and TRBJ2-1, with 14 bases lining up with TRBD2. From germline, CDR1 is SGHTA and CDR2 FQGNSA. This CDR3 spans 16 amino acids. The junction had 4 bases not matched to a gene; V was cut back by 1 base and J by 8 bases. The CDR3 sequence: CASSLGTSGRFDEQFF. The CDR3 region has the DNA TGTGCCAGCAGCTTAGGGACTAGCGGGAGGTTCGATGAGCAGTTCTTC.

This clonotype was seen a handful of times. This chain uses TRBV28 with TRBJ2-7; 10 bases match TRBD1. The CDR3 runs 16 residues. Losses at the gene ends were 5 bases for V and 6 bases for J; bases not matched to a gene: 13. Germline V gives CDR1 MDHEN, CDR2 SYDVKM. The CDR3 reads CASSPPLGQGSSEQYF. CDR3 in DNA: TGTGCCAGCAGTCCACCGTTGGGACAGGGGAGTTCCGAGCAGTACTTC. The full variable domain, completed using reference TRBV28 and TRBJ2-7, is DVKVTQSSRYLVKRTGEKVFLECVQDMDHENMFWYRQDPGLGLRLIYFSYDVKMKEKGDIPEGYSVSREKKERFSLILESASTNQTSMYLCASSPPLGQGSSEQYFGPGTRLTVT.

V is TRBV24-1 and J is TRBJ2-1; D uncertain. Deletions cut 4 bases from V and 8 bases from J, with 14 bases between. CDR1 is KGHDR and CDR2 is SFDVKD in the germline V gene. The CDR3 length is 14 residues. This CDR3 reads CATSDDNVVDEQFF. The CDR3 nucleotides read TGTGCCACCAGTGACGACAATGTGGTAGATGAGCAGTTCTTC.

The V gene is TRBV14, the J gene TRBJ2-1; D is perhaps TRBD2 (6 bases). The CDR3 has 19 amino acids. The V gene's germline CDR1 is SGHDN and CDR2 FVKESK. V lost 0 bases and J lost 3, with 21 bases in between. CDR3 DNA: TGTGCCAGCAGCCAAGATTTCAGGCGCCGGGACTCCAGCTACAATGAGCAGTTCTTC. Translation: CASSQDFRRRDSSYNEQFF. Using reference TRBV14 and TRBJ2-1 for the parts outside the CDR3, the full variable domain is EAGVTQFPSHSVIEKGQTVTLRCDPISGHDNLYWYRRVMGKEIKFLLHFVKESKQDESGMPNNRFLAERTGGTYSTLKVQPAELEDSGVYFCASSQDFRRRDSSYNEQFFGPGTRLTVL.

Only a few counts were recorded for this clonotype. The V gene is TRBV5-5, the J gene TRBJ2-3, with 7 bases aligning to TRBD1. The CDR3 is 16 residues long. V gave up 3 bases and J gave up 5 bases; unmatched junction bases: 12. Germline assignment: CDR1 SGHKS and CDR2 YYEKEE (reference sequence). CDR3 nucleotide sequence: TGTGCCAGCAGCTCCCTCCGACAGGGTTTAGGAGATACGCAGTATTTT. Amino acid sequence: CASSSLRQGLGDTQYF.

This clonotype was seen repeatedly, ten times or more. The V gene is TRBV19, the J gene TRBJ1-1; 8 bases map to TRBD1. The ends lost 4 bases at V and 7 bases at J; junction bases unmatched: 5. Per germline, CDR1 LNHDA and CDR2 SQIVND (reference sequence). This CDR3 region has 13 residues. The CDR3 reads CASSTDRGYEAFF. The CDR3 DNA reads TGTGCCAGTAGTACCGACAGGGGATATGAAGCTTTCTTT.

Worth noting for this clonotype: Just one base apart from a much larger clone, this may be a read error. This chain connects TRBV7-2 to TRBJ1-3; tentative D call: TRBD1 (5 bases). Germline V gene lookup returns CDR1 SGHTA and CDR2 FQGNSA. The CDR3 loop spans 14 amino acids. V lost 5 bases and J 6 bases, leaving 14 bases between the germline ends. The CDR3 reads CASSRPSGVNTIYF. In nucleotides, the CDR3 is TGTGCCAGCAGCCGACCTTCGGGGGTAAACACCATATATTTT.